These 30 T cell receptor beta chains share one sample of origin, sequenced in a study of cytomegalovirus exposure and HLA in healthy donors. The repertoire was sequenced with immunoSEQ multiplex PCR; TCRdb's copy has only in-frame clones and lacks some. Of 150,000 to 200,000 clones listed, about nine tenths are singletons. Source material: PBMCs. These receptors all stem from a woman aged 18-35 years in good health and CMV-seropositive.

The rearrangement uses TRBV4-3 and TRBJ1-2, with D perhaps matching TRBD1 (6 bases). This CDR3 contains 14 residues. CDR1 and CDR2 from the germline V gene are LGHNA and YSLEER. V was shortened by 5 bases and J by 1 base, with 11 bases between the two germline ends. The CDR3 region has the DNA TGCGCCAGCAGCTCCGACAGGAATAACTATGGCTACACCTTC. Protein product: CASSSDRNNYGYTF.

This chain uses TRBV6-6 with TRBJ1-1, with TRBD1 as a possible D gene (5 bases). Germline assignment: CDR1 MNHNY and CDR2 SVGAGI (reference sequence). The CDR3 contains 15 residues. The V end lost 0 bases, the J end lost 1 base, and 9 bases lay between the germline ends. The CDR3 reads CASSYSGAPNTEAFF. The CDR3 nucleotides are TGTGCCAGCAGTTACTCAGGGGCGCCGAACACTGAAGCTTTCTTT.

The V call is TRBV11-2, the J call TRBJ2-2; D may be TRBD1 (6 bases). Germline CDR1 is SGHAT and CDR2 is FQNNGV. This CDR3 region has 13 residues. V dropped 6 bases and J dropped 7 bases, with 12 bases sitting between them. The CDR3: CASRADRLGELFF. The CDR3 DNA sequence: TGTGCCAGCAGAGCCGACAGGCTCGGGGAGCTGTTTTTT.

V gene TRBV7-9 combines with J gene TRBJ1-4, with TRBD1 identical over 7 bases. The CDR3 contains 16 residues. In germline, CDR1 is SEHNR, CDR2 FQNEAQ (reference sequence). Losses at the gene ends were 5 bases for V and 8 bases for J; bases not matched to a gene: 14. This chain's CDR3 is CASSPVPDRAQEKLFF. CDR3 DNA: TGTGCCAGCAGCCCAGTCCCCGACAGGGCCCAAGAAAAACTGTTTTTT.

The chain combines TRBV4-2 with TRBJ1-3; D may be TRBD1 (5 bases). The V gene's germline CDR1 is LGHNA and CDR2 YNFKEQ. Trimming pared 2 bases from V and 0 bases from J, leaving 11 bases between. There are 16 residues in the CDR3. This chain's CDR3 is CASSQSGADSGNTIYF. Here the CDR3 DNA reads TGTGCCAGCAGCCAAAGCGGGGCAGACTCTGGAAACACCATATATTTT.

V is TRBV18 and J is TRBJ1-4, with TRBD1 matching 10 bases. J was trimmed by 8 bases and V by 6 bases; bases with no gene match: 6. CDR1 is KGHSH and CDR2 is LQKENI in the germline V gene. The CDR3 is 14 amino acids. The CDR3 protein is CASSLDRGREKLFF. CDR3 coding DNA: TGTGCCAGCTCCCTGGACAGGGGGAGAGAAAAACTGTTTTTT.

This clone came up once. The chain has TRBV27 and TRBJ2-7; D not resolved. There are 15 residues in the CDR3. The germline V and J ends were trimmed by 4 bases and 2 bases, with 15 bases remaining between them. Looked up from germline, CDR1 is MNHEY and CDR2 is SMNVEV (reference sequence). CDR3 nucleotides: TGTGCCAGCAGTTACCCAAATCTACCCCCCTACGAGCAGTACTTC. Translated, it gives CASSYPNLPPYEQYF.

This chain connects TRBV30 to TRBJ1-1; weak D call: TRBD1 (6 bases). The V end was cut by 6 bases, the J end by 1 base, with 18 bases between. Germline V gives CDR1 GTSNPN, CDR2 SVGIG (reference sequence). The CDR3 has 15 amino acids. The CDR3 region is CACRQAIVANTEAFF. In DNA, the CDR3 is TGTGCCTGTCGACAGGCCATTGTGGCGAACACTGAAGCTTTCTTT.

The V and J genes are TRBV10-3 and TRBJ2-1; TRBD2 matches at 10 bases. CDR3 length: 14 residues. V was clipped by 11 bases and J by 4 bases; unmatched bases: 8. CDR1 and CDR2 (germline): ENHRY, SYGVKD. In DNA, the CDR3 is TGTGCCTCCCGGACTAGCGGCCCTTACAATGAGCAGTTCTTC. It yields the protein CASRTSGPYNEQFF.

A single count supports this clone. The chain is built from TRBV28 and TRBJ2-5; perhaps TRBD2 as D (5 bases). The CDR3 is made up of 15 amino acids. Germline CDR1 and CDR2: MDHEN and SYDVKM. The V end was cut by 4 bases, the J end by 4 bases, with 16 bases between. CDR3 sequence reads: CASSSRAETRETQYF. The CDR3 DNA reads as TGTGCCAGCAGTTCGCGAGCGGAGACCCGAGAGACCCAGTACTTC.

The rearrangement uses TRBV9 and TRBJ2-3; possibly TRBD2 for D (6 bases). V lost 0 bases and J lost 10, with 15 bases in between. The CDR3 is 14 amino acids. In germline, CDR1 is SGDLS, CDR2 YYNGEE. The CDR3 reads CASSVGLESSAQYF. The CDR3 coding sequence is TGTGCCAGCAGCGTAGGACTAGAGTCGAGCGCGCAGTATTTT.

This clone has a single count. The genes are TRBV11-3 and TRBJ2-4; 11 bases map to TRBD1. V lost 5 bases to trimming and J lost 8 bases; unmatched junction nucleotides: 11. This CDR3 contains 16 residues. Germline V gene data show CDR1 as SGHNT and CDR2 as YENEEA. CDR3 nucleotide sequence: TGTGCCAGCAGCCCTTTGTGGGACAGGGGGTATGACATTCAGTACTTC. Amino acids: CASSPLWDRGYDIQYF.

The genes are TRBV7-3 and TRBJ2-2, with D possibly TRBD2 on 6 matching bases. Trimming took 1 base from V and 3 from J, leaving 12 bases between them. There are 16 residues in the CDR3. Germline lookup yields CDR1 SGHTA and CDR2 FQGTGA. The CDR3 loop is CASSLRGVLDTGELFF. The CDR3 DNA follows: TGTGCCAGCAGCTTAAGGGGGGTCCTGGACACCGGGGAGCTGTTTTTT.

The gene calls are TRBV10-3 and TRBJ1-2; tentative D call: TRBD1 (5 bases). Germline lookup yields CDR1 ENHRY and CDR2 SYGVKD. CDR3 length: 16 residues. V lost 4 bases to trimming and J lost 2 bases, with 17 bases between them. The CDR3 spells CAISARVRGRNYGYTF. As DNA, the CDR3 is TGTGCCATCAGTGCTCGAGTAAGGGGCCGGAACTATGGCTACACCTTC.

This sequence joins TRBV18 and TRBJ2-5; 9 bases line up with TRBD2. Germline V lookup: CDR1 KGHSH, CDR2 LQKENI. V shed 1 base and J 4 bases; nucleotides not matched to a gene: 1. This CDR3 is 14 amino acids long. As DNA, the CDR3 is TGTGCCAGCTCACCACAGCGGGGGGCAGAGACCCAGTACTTC. It yields the protein CASSPQRGAETQYF.

This clone was observed once. The V gene is TRBV2, the J gene TRBJ1-5; TRBD1 agrees at 7 bases. CDR1 and CDR2 from the germline V gene are SNHLY and FYNNEI. V lost 8 bases and J lost 8; bases outside the gene matches: 12. The CDR3 consists of 14 residues. The CDR3 DNA reads TGTGCCAGCCTATACAGGGGAAACGAGGAGCCCCAGCATTTT. Amino acids: CASLYRGNEEPQHF.

V usage is TRBV6-5 and J usage is TRBJ2-7; D may be TRBD1 (5 bases). Germline V gene sequence: CDR1 MNHEY, CDR2 SVGAGI. This CDR3 has 13 residues. The V and J ends lost 7 bases and 6 bases respectively, with 16 bases between them. CDR3 sequence reads: CASNSGNPTEQYF. CDR3 nucleotide sequence: TGTGCCAGCAACTCAGGGAATCCAACCGAGCAGTACTTC.

V and J are TRBV6-5 and TRBJ2-4; D is perhaps TRBD2 (6 bases). This CDR3 region has 16 residues. The V gene's germline CDR1 is MNHEY and CDR2 SVGAGI. V dropped 2 bases and J dropped 6 bases, with 17 bases sitting between them. The CDR3 reads CASSYGSPRRGNIQYF. Here the CDR3 DNA reads TGTGCCAGCAGTTACGGGAGCCCCCGGAGGGGAAACATTCAGTACTTC.

The rearrangement links TRBV30 to TRBJ2-1; 7 bases match TRBD2. The J segment lost 2 bases and the V segment lost 5 bases, leaving 3 bases of the junction unmatched. The germline gives CDR1 GTSNPN, CDR2 SVGIG (reference sequence). The CDR3 covers 13 residues. The CDR3 loop reads CAWRTSPYNEQFF. CDR3 nucleotides: TGTGCCTGGCGGACTAGTCCCTACAATGAGCAGTTCTTC. Supplemented by reference TRBV30 and TRBJ2-1, the full variable domain reads SQTIHQWPATLVQPVGSPLSLECTVEGTSNPNLYWYRQAAGRGLQLLFYSVGIGQISSEVPQNLSASRPQDRQFILSSKKLLLSDSGFYLCAWRTSPYNEQFFGPGTRLTVL.

The chain recombines TRBV5-1 with TRBJ1-2; a possible D gene is TRBD1 (5 bases). The CDR3 runs to 13 residues. Trimming pared 4 bases from V and 3 bases from J, leaving 10 bases between. The germline CDR1 and CDR2 sequences are SGHRS and YFSETQ. CDR3 sequence (DNA): TGCGCCAGCAGCCGGGGGAGAGACTATGGCTACACCTTC. Translation gives CASSRGRDYGYTF.

The chain has TRBV5-4 and TRBJ2-1, with D perhaps TRBD2 (6 bases). CDR1 is SGHNT, CDR2 YYREEE, per germline (reference sequence). The CDR3 is 15 residues long. Trimming stripped 1 base from V and 6 bases from J, with 14 bases between. The CDR3: CASSLSLARGNEQFF. The CDR3 nucleotides are TGTGCCAGCAGCTTGAGCCTAGCGAGAGGCAATGAGCAGTTCTTC.

This chain links TRBV11-2 with TRBJ2-7; 7 bases are a match to TRBD1. CDR3 length: 14 residues. Germline CDR1 SGHAT, CDR2 FQNNGV. The V and J ends lost 5 bases and 3 bases, in that order; junction bases with no gene match: 7. The CDR3 nucleotides are TGTGCCAGCAGCGACGTCAACAGGGGCTACGAGCAGTACTTC. Amino acid sequence: CASSDVNRGYEQYF.

The chain joins TRBV4-1 to TRBJ2-2; D unresolved. The CDR3 runs 14 residues. Per the germline V gene, CDR1 is MGHRA and CDR2 is YSYEKL. V was trimmed by 1 base and J by 1 base, leaving 4 bases between them. The CDR3 loop reads CASSQGRNTGELFF. The CDR3 DNA reads as TGCGCCAGCAGCCAAGGGAGGAACACCGGGGAGCTGTTTTTT.

This clone was observed a handful of times. V gene TRBV11-2 combines with J gene TRBJ1-5; D is unresolved. CDR1 and CDR2 from the germline V gene are SGHAT and FQNNGV. CDR3 length equals 15 residues. With 2 bases removed from V and 0 bases from J, the gap between germline ends came to 8 bases. CDR3 region: CASSLSRLSNQPQHF. CDR3 sequence (DNA): TGTGCCAGCAGCTTAAGCAGGCTTAGCAATCAGCCCCAGCATTTT. The full variable domain, in which reference TRBV11-2 and TRBJ1-5 provide the parts outside the CDR3, is EAGVAQSPRYKIIEKRQSVAFWCNPISGHATLYWYQQILGQGPKLLIQFQNNGVVDDSQLPKDRFSAERLKGVDSTLKIQPAKLEDSAVYLCASSLSRLSNQPQHFGDGTRLSIL.

The chain combines TRBV11-3 with TRBJ2-7; D not resolved. Germline CDR1 is SGHNT and CDR2 is YENEEA. Deletions cut 4 bases from V and 5 bases from J, with 9 bases between. This CDR3 comprises 12 residues. The CDR3 loop is CASSSRVDEQYF. As DNA, the CDR3 is TGTGCCAGCAGCTCCCGTGTCGACGAGCAGTACTTC.

The J gene is TRBJ2-7, the V gene TRBV7-6, with D perhaps TRBD1 (6 bases). The CDR3 totals 16 residues. The germline gives CDR1 SGHVS, CDR2 FNYEAQ. V was clipped by 5 bases and J by 2 bases, with 19 bases between them. CDR3 protein: CASSPRTAGGTYEQYF. DNA of the CDR3: TGTGCCAGCAGCCCCAGGACAGCCGGAGGCACCTACGAGCAGTACTTC.

The chain couples TRBV18 to TRBJ1-2, with 7 bases that match TRBD1. The CDR3 has 15 amino acids. The J segment lost 4 bases and the V segment lost 2 bases, leaving 7 bases of the junction unmatched. From germline, CDR1 is KGHSH and CDR2 LQKENI. CDR3 in DNA: TGTGCCAGCTCACCAGAGACAGGGCACGGCTATGGCTACACCTTC. Encoded protein: CASSPETGHGYGYTF.

The chain joins TRBV18 to TRBJ2-7; TRBD1 matches 7 bases. Germline CDR1 reads KGHSH; CDR2 reads LQKENI. CDR3 length: 14 residues. Trimming removed 2 bases from V and 6 bases from J; junction bases left unmatched: 7. CDR3 DNA: TGTGCCAGCTCACCAGAGACAGGGATCTTCGAGCAGTACTTC. Translation: CASSPETGIFEQYF.

J is TRBJ2-5 and V is TRBV5-1; unclear D gene. Germline lookup yields CDR1 SGHRS and CDR2 YFSETQ. Trimming cost V 2 bases and J 2 bases, with 13 bases left between them. This CDR3 has 15 amino acids. The CDR3 coding sequence is TGCGCCAGCAGCTTTGGCGGAACGGCTCAAGAGACCCAGTACTTC. Translation: CASSFGGTAQETQYF.

The chain couples TRBV30 to TRBJ2-6; TRBD1 is a possible D gene (6 bases). Trimming took 7 bases from V and 2 from J, leaving 15 bases between them. Germline V gene sequence: CDR1 GTSNPN, CDR2 SVGIG (reference sequence). The CDR3 is made up of 15 amino acids. In DNA, the CDR3 is TGTGCCTCCTTGACCCGACAGGCTGGGGCCAACGTCCTGACTTTC. Translated, it gives CASLTRQAGANVLTF.